A single sample gave rise to the 8 T cell receptor beta chains below, sequenced in a study of technical replicates of blood from a few donors. The method was immunoSEQ multiplex PCR; TCRdb's version includes in-frame clones alone and lacks a portion of them. The sample consists of about 80,000 clones, about nine tenths of them appearing once. The sample taken for sequencing was T cells isolated from PBMCs. All receptors come from a human donor in good health.

This clone was picked up a small number of times. The chain carries TRBV19 and TRBJ2-3; D not certain. The CDR3 contains 16 residues. The V end was cut by 4 bases, the J end by 3 bases, with 17 bases between. Germline assignment: CDR1 LNHDA and CDR2 SQIVND (reference sequence). The CDR3 DNA reads TGTGCCAGTAGTAAAGACTGGTATTCACGGACAGATACGCAGTATTTT. Its translation: CASSKDWYSRTDTQYF. The whole variable domain, filled in from reference TRBV19 and TRBJ2-3, reads DGGITQSPKYLFRKEGQNVTLSCEQNLNHDAMYWYRQDPGQGLRLIYYSQIVNDFQKGDIAEGYSVSREKKESFPLTVTSAQKNPTAFYLCASSKDWYSRTDTQYFGPGTRLTVL.

V gene TRBV11-1 combines with J gene TRBJ2-2; TRBD2 might be the D (6 bases). This CDR3 has 14 residues. Per the germline V gene, CDR1 is SGHAT and CDR2 is FQDESV (reference sequence). Trimming took off 6 bases at V and 2 bases at J, with 10 bases between the two ends. The CDR3 sequence is CASRRTINTGELFF. The CDR3 DNA is TGTGCCAGCAGGCGGACTATAAACACCGGGGAGCTGTTTTTT.

V is TRBV10-2 and J is TRBJ2-1; 13 bases are a match to TRBD2. Germline assignment: CDR1 WSHSY and CDR2 SAAADI. This CDR3 region has 15 residues. Losses at the gene ends were 6 bases for V and 1 base for J; bases not matched to a gene: 0. The CDR3 DNA sequence: TGCGCCAGCAGGACTAGCGGGGGGTCCTACAATGAGCAGTTCTTC. It translates to CASRTSGGSYNEQFF.

V usage is TRBV5-1 and J usage is TRBJ1-1, with 10 bases matching TRBD1. CDR3 size: 14 residues. V lost 3 bases and J lost 4; bases outside the gene matches: 3. Germline V gene data show CDR1 as SGHRS and CDR2 as YFSETQ. The chain's CDR3 is CASSSWTGGTEAFF. The CDR3 DNA follows: TGCGCCAGCAGCTCCTGGACAGGGGGCACTGAAGCTTTCTTT.

The chain links TRBV29-1 to TRBJ2-4; 9 bases are shared with TRBD2. The germline CDR1 and CDR2 sequences are SQVTM and ANQGSEA. Trimming at V came to 0 bases and at J to 7 bases, leaving 10 bases not matched to a gene. This CDR3 is 16 amino acids long. As DNA, the CDR3 is TGCAGCGTTGAAGATCCCACTAGCGGGTTAGGGAACATTCAGTACTTC. This gives the protein CSVEDPTSGLGNIQYF. The variable domain in full, completed from reference TRBV29-1 and TRBJ2-4, reads SAVISQKPSRDICQRGTSLTIQCQVDSQVTMMFWYRQQPGQSLTLIATANQGSEATYESGFVIDKFPISRPNLTFSTLTVSNMSPEDSSIYLCSVEDPTSGLGNIQYFGAGTRLSVL.

The gene calls are TRBV7-8 and TRBJ2-1, with 7 bases lining up with TRBD2. Germline CDR1 reads SGHVS; CDR2 reads FQNEAQ. The junction had 4 bases not matched to a gene; V was cut back by 1 base and J by 1 base. The CDR3 loop spans 16 amino acids. Here the CDR3 reads CASSLVGGSSYNEQFF. The DNA of the CDR3 is TGTGCCAGCAGCTTAGTCGGCGGGAGTTCCTACAATGAGCAGTTCTTC.

The chain links TRBV30 to TRBJ1-1; maybe TRBD1 (5 bases). Germline V gene data show CDR1 as GTSNPN and CDR2 as SVGIG (reference sequence). V lost 2 bases and J 0 bases, leaving 7 bases between the germline ends. This CDR3 is built from 13 residues. As DNA, the CDR3 is TGTGCCTGGAGTACAGGCTTGAACACTGAAGCTTTCTTT. Translation: CAWSTGLNTEAFF.

The chain combines TRBV2 with TRBJ1-2, with D unclear. Germline CDR1 reads SNHLY; CDR2 reads FYNNEI. The CDR3 is made up of 14 amino acids. The V gene lost 0 bases and the J gene lost 6 bases, with 11 bases spanning the gap. Here the CDR3 reads CASSEAYGGNGYTF. Written as DNA, the CDR3 is TGTGCCAGCAGTGAAGCGTACGGAGGGAATGGCTACACCTTC. Based on the CDR3 plus reference TRBV2 and TRBJ1-2, the full variable domain is EPEVTQTPSHQVTQMGQEVILRCVPISNHLYFYWYRQILGQKVEFLVSFYNNEISEKSEIFDDQFSVERPDGSNFTLKIRSTKLEDSAMYFCASSEAYGGNGYTFGSGTRLTVV.